The rows below give T cell receptor beta chains drawn from one sample of a study of CD8 T cells in ankylosing spondylitis. TCRdb ran MiXCR on the 5' RACE reads and lists one entry per CDR3 protein. This sample has around 490,000 distinct CDR3 sequences, with 5.3% found just once. Material: blood, either unsorted or a sorted T cell fraction (not recorded which). These receptors originate from a male donor with ankylosing spondylitis. Both conserved end residues are part of each CDR3. D genes are given only for firm matches. Clone size is shown for a subset of rows, as once, few, many or a class of expanded clone.

TGTGCCAGCAGCTTAACAGGGCTATACCTTGCAACTAATGAAAAACTGTTTTTT	CASSLTGLYLATNEKLFF	NA	TRBJ1-4	TRBV11-2	18	many
TGTGCCAGCAGCGTAGGGGGGGACTCAGAGACCCAGTACTTC	CASSVGGDSETQYF	NA	TRBJ2-5	TRBV9	14	NA
TGTGCCACCAGTGATTTGCCGTCCAATCAGCCCCAGCATTTT	CATSDLPSNQPQHF	NA	TRBJ1-5	TRBV24-1	14	many
TGTGCCAGCAGCTTACGGTACCAAGAGACCCAGTACTTC	CASSLRYQETQYF	NA	TRBJ2-5	TRBV7-2	13	many
TGCAGTGCTAGGGGGGACTACGCCTCCTACGAGCAGTACTTC	CSARGDYASYEQYF	TRBD2	TRBJ2-7	TRBV20-1	14	few
TGCAGTGCTAGAGTTAGGACAGAGTCGTTATACAATGAGCAGTTCTTC	CSARVRTESLYNEQFF	NA	TRBJ2-1	TRBV20-1	16	many
TGTGCCAGCCGGACTAGCTCCTACGAGCAGTACTTC	CASRTSSYEQYF	TRBD2	TRBJ2-7	TRBV18	12	many
TGTGCCAGCAGTTTTGGGACAGCCCATTACAATGAGCAGTTCTTC	CASSFGTAHYNEQFF	TRBD1	TRBJ2-1	TRBV12-3/TRBV12-4	15	NA
TGTGCCAGCAGTAGGGGACTAGCGGCATACAATGAGCAGTTCTTC	CASSRGLAAYNEQFF	TRBD2	TRBJ2-1	TRBV6-1	15	many
TGCGCCAGCAGCTTGACAGAGCCCAGCTCTGGGGCCAACGTCCTGACTTTC	CASSLTEPSSGANVLTF	NA	TRBJ2-6	TRBV5-1	17	NA
TGCAGTGCCCAGGCCGGACGGGGACAGGGAGACACAGATACGCAGTATTTT	CSAQAGRGQGDTDTQYF	TRBD1	TRBJ2-3	TRBV20-1	17	many
TGCAGCGTCGAGGGTTCCTACGAGCAGTACTTC	CSVEGSYEQYF	NA	TRBJ2-7	TRBV29-1	11	many
TGTGCCAGCAGCTCCCCCGGAGGAGGTTCCTACAATGAGCAGTTCTTC	CASSSPGGGSYNEQFF	NA	TRBJ2-1	TRBV7-2	16	many
TGTGCCAGCAGTCTCCAACATCAGCCCCAGCATTTT	CASSLQHQPQHF	NA	TRBJ1-5	TRBV28	12	many
TGTGCCACCAGTGCTCCGACAGCGACTAACTACAATGAGCAGTTCTTC	CATSAPTATNYNEQFF	NA	TRBJ2-1	TRBV24-1	16	many
TGTGCCAGCAAGGCGGGAATGACAGATACGCAGTATTTT	CASKAGMTDTQYF	NA	TRBJ2-3	TRBV28	13	few
TGCAGTGCTAGAGACGATGGGGAAGCAACCTACGAGCAGTACTTC	CSARDDGEATYEQYF	NA	TRBJ2-7	TRBV20-1	15	many
TGCGCCAGCAGCTTGCTTGGGACCAGGAACACCGGGGAGCTGTTTTTT	CASSLLGTRNTGELFF	NA	TRBJ2-2	TRBV5-1	16	many
TGTGCCAGCATCCTAAGACCGACAGGGAATGATGGCTACACCTTC	CASILRPTGNDGYTF	TRBD1	TRBJ1-2	TRBV5-8	15	many
TGCGCCAGCAGCATAGACAGGGTGGATTCACCCCTCCACTTT	CASSIDRVDSPLHF	TRBD1	TRBJ1-6	TRBV5-1	14	many
TGTGCCAGCAGCTTAGAGGCAGGGCCTAATTCACCCCTCCACTTT	CASSLEAGPNSPLHF	NA	TRBJ1-6	TRBV7-2	15	few
TGTGCCAGCAGTCTCACCTCGGACAGCCGAAACACCATATATTTT	CASSLTSDSRNTIYF	NA	TRBJ1-3	TRBV12-3/TRBV12-4	15	many
TGTGCCAGCAGCTATTTCACAGGGGTAGGCCAAGAGACCCAGTACTTC	CASSYFTGVGQETQYF	TRBD1	TRBJ2-5	TRBV5-5	16	many
TGTGCCAGCAGGACGGGACAGGGACGGAATTCACCCCTCCACTTT	CASRTGQGRNSPLHF	TRBD1	TRBJ1-6	TRBV2	15	many
TGTGCCAGCAGTTTCTTATCGGGGAACTATGGCTACACCTTC	CASSFLSGNYGYTF	NA	TRBJ1-2	TRBV12-3/TRBV12-4	14	many
TGTGCCAGCAGTTTTGAGGGTTCCGGCGGCTACACCTTC	CASSFEGSGGYTF	NA	TRBJ1-2	TRBV12-3/TRBV12-4	13	many
TGCAGTGCTAGACCTTCCCCCGGGGGGCAAATCTACGAGCAGTACTTC	CSARPSPGGQIYEQYF	NA	TRBJ2-7	TRBV20-1	16	many
TGTGCCACCGCTACGGGAGGTACACTGTTAGCTTTCTTT	CATATGGTLLAFF	NA	TRBJ1-1	TRBV12-3/TRBV12-4	13	many
TGTGCCAGCAGCGAGAGGACAGGGGAATACGAGCAGTACTTC	CASSERTGEYEQYF	TRBD1	TRBJ2-7	TRBV7-2	14	many
TGCAGTGCTAGGGATCGGGGGCGGGTAGGTGAGCAGTTCTTC	CSARDRGRVGEQFF	NA	TRBJ2-1	TRBV20-1	14	few
TGTGCCAGCAGTGAATATGCCCAGGGATTCAGAAACACCATATATTTT	CASSEYAQGFRNTIYF	NA	TRBJ1-3	TRBV2	16	many
TGTGCCAGCAGCACAAACCGGGACTCAATTTCCTACGAGCAGTACTTC	CASSTNRDSISYEQYF	NA	TRBJ2-7	TRBV7-2	16	many
TGCAGTGCTGATTTAGCGGGACGCACAGATACGCAGTATTTT	CSADLAGRTDTQYF	TRBD2	TRBJ2-3	TRBV20-1	14	few
TGTGCCAGCAGTCTTGTGAGAACCAGGGGAGGTAACGAGCAGTACTTC	CASSLVRTRGGNEQYF	NA	TRBJ2-7	TRBV27	16	many
TGCGCCAGCAGCTTGGTGGGACTGAATTGGGGGAGAGGCCCCCATGAGCAGTTCTTC	CASSLVGLNWGRGPHEQFF	NA	TRBJ2-1	TRBV5-1	19	many
TGCGCCAGCAGTGCATCCGGGATCCGCACAGATACGCAGTATTTT	CASSASGIRTDTQYF	NA	TRBJ2-3	TRBV10-2	15	many
TGTGCCAGCAGCTTACCCGGCCGAGGGACCGACAGCTCTGGGGCCAACGTCCTGACTTTC	CASSLPGRGTDSSGANVLTF	NA	TRBJ2-6	TRBV11-2	20	many
TGCGCCAGCAGCTTGGCCCAGAATCAGCCCCAGCATTTT	CASSLAQNQPQHF	NA	TRBJ1-5	TRBV5-1	13	many
TGCAGTGCTAGACTAGCCGATACGCAGTATTTT	CSARLADTQYF	NA	TRBJ2-3	TRBV20-1	11	many
TGCAGTGCTCGGGACTACTCCCAAGAGACCCAGTACTTC	CSARDYSQETQYF	TRBD2	TRBJ2-5	TRBV20-1	13	few
TGCGCCAGCAGCCAAAGGGAGGGTGGGACTGAAGCTTTCTTT	CASSQREGGTEAFF	NA	TRBJ1-1	TRBV4-1	14	NA
TGTGCCAGCAGGCACCGAGGACTAGCGGCTTACAATGAGCAGTTCTTC	CASRHRGLAAYNEQFF	TRBD2	TRBJ2-1	TRBV6-2/TRBV6-3	16	many
TGCAGTGCTCCTCTAAGGGGCACAGATACGCAGTATTTT	CSAPLRGTDTQYF	NA	TRBJ2-3	TRBV20-1	13	many
TGTGCCAGCAGCTTTTATCGTAGTCGCCCTGGGGAGACCCAGTACTTC	CASSFYRSRPGETQYF	NA	TRBJ2-5	TRBV7-2	16	many
TGTGCCAGCTCGGATCTAGCGGTCTACAATGAGCAGTTCTTC	CASSDLAVYNEQFF	TRBD2	TRBJ2-1	TRBV18	14	NA
TGTGCCAGCAGCCCACTAGCGGGGAACACCGGGGAGCTGTTTTTT	CASSPLAGNTGELFF	TRBD2	TRBJ2-2	TRBV4-2	15	many